This is a list of T cell receptor beta chains from one sample in a study of cytotoxic CD8 clonotypes in ibrutinib-treated CLL. The data were produced by immunoSEQ multiplex PCR, yet TCRdb's version contains in-frame clones alone and is incomplete. The repertoire holds 250,000 to 350,000 clones, with roughly 76% as singletons. The source material was PBMCs, sampled at disease progression, from a patient treated with ibrutinib. These receptors all come from a human donor with chronic lymphocytic leukemia. The CDR3 runs from the conserved cysteine through the conserved F or W. A D gene is named only where the DNA matches it firmly. Only part of the rows carry a size: once, few, many, or a class if the clone is expanded.

>TRBJ1-5|TRBD1|TRBV5-6|.
CASSLGYRDRAVQPQHF
TGTGCCAGCAGCTTGGGGTACCGGGACAGGGCCGTTCAGCCCCAGCATTTT
>TRBJ2-7|.|TRBV11-2|.
CASSLGTWTGYEQYF
TGTGCCAGCAGCTTGGGGACCTGGACTGGCTACGAGCAGTACTTC
>TRBJ2-7|.|TRBV6-5|.
CASSPTWSRGEQYF
TGTGCCAGCAGCCCTACATGGTCTCGCGGCGAGCAGTACTTC
>TRBJ2-3|.|TRBV15|.
CATSIGRTLAPSTDTQYF
TGTGCCACCAGCATTGGACGGACCCTCGCTCCTAGCACAGATACGCAGTATTTT
>TRBJ2-3|TRBD2|TRBV7-2|.
CASSSAGRAGVGSTDTQYF
TGTGCCAGCAGTTCCGCGGGGAGAGCGGGAGTGGGAAGCACAGATACGCAGTATTTT
>TRBJ2-3|.|TRBV10-3|.
CAISTSTSSTDTQYF
TGTGCCATCAGTACATCGACCTCTAGCACAGATACGCAGTATTTT
>TRBJ2-5|.|TRBV6-5|once
CASIPDQARGETQYF
TGTGCCAGCATTCCAGATCAAGCAAGGGGAGAGACCCAGTACTTC
>TRBJ1-1|.|TRBV28|.
CASSLTGNTEAFF
TGTGCCAGCAGTTTAACAGGGAACACTGAAGCTTTCTTT
>TRBJ2-1|.|TRBV29-1|.
CSVVSGVGNEQFF
TGCAGCGTTGTAAGTGGGGTGGGGAATGAGCAGTTCTTC
>TRBJ2-3|.|TRBV2|.
CASSALGAPHHTQYF
TGTGCCAGCAGTGCTCTCGGGGCCCCCCACCATACGCAGTATTTT
>TRBJ2-1|.|TRBV7-2|.
CASSLTANEQFF
TGTGCCAGCAGCTTAACTGCCAATGAGCAGTTCTTC
>TRBJ2-7|.|TRBV7-2|.
CASSLDRSYEQYF
TGTGCCAGCAGCTTAGACAGGTCCTACGAGCAGTACTTC
>TRBJ2-2|TRBD2|TRBV19|.
CASSILQRETGELFF
TGTGCCAGTAGTATACTACAGCGGGAGACCGGGGAGCTGTTTTTT
>TRBJ2-5|.|TRBV5-1|.
CASGPWDAAETQYF
TGCGCCAGCGGACCTTGGGATGCCGCAGAGACCCAGTACTTC
>TRBJ1-3|TRBD1|TRBV27|.
CASSDRAGNTIYF
TGTGCCAGCAGTGACAGGGCTGGAAACACCATATATTTT
>TRBJ2-1|.|TRBV5-1|.
CASSFLGNEQFF
TGCGCCAGCAGCTTCTTGGGTAATGAGCAGTTCTTC
>TRBJ2-2|TRBD2|TRBV9|many
CASSVTASGRWAEAGELFF
TGTGCCAGCAGCGTGACGGCTAGCGGGAGGTGGGCGGAGGCCGGGGAGCTGTTTTTT
>TRBJ2-3|.|TRBV9|.
CASSVGLVTDTQYF
TGTGCCAGCAGCGTGGGACTGGTCACAGATACGCAGTATTTT
>TRBJ1-4|.|TRBV6-5|.
CASSYSWTLREKLFF
TGTGCCAGCAGTTACTCTTGGACACTCCGGGAAAAACTGTTTTTT
>TRBJ2-3|.|TRBV9|.
CASSVVGSSTDTQYF
TGTGCCAGCAGCGTAGTAGGGAGCAGCACAGATACGCAGTATTTT
>TRBJ1-5|.|TRBV7-6|.
CASSLGGHSNQPQHF
TGTGCCAGCAGCTTAGGGGGGCACAGCAATCAGCCCCAGCATTTT
>TRBJ2-7|.|TRBV19|.
CASSITGRSYEQYF
TGTGCCAGTAGTATAACGGGCCGGTCCTACGAGCAGTACTTC
>TRBJ1-5|.|TRBV5-4|few
CASSFEVNQPQHF
TGTGCCAGCAGCTTTGAAGTCAATCAGCCCCAGCATTTT
>TRBJ2-1|.|TRBV7-3|.
CASSPKGGSAYNEQFF
TGTGCCAGCAGCCCCAAAGGGGGGAGCGCCTACAATGAGCAGTTCTTC
>TRBJ2-3|.|TRBV7-9|.
CASSPVGRSSGSTDTQYF
TGTGCCAGCAGCCCGGTGGGGCGGTCCTCGGGTAGCACAGATACGCAGTATTTT
>TRBJ2-1|.|TRBV18|.
CASSPHASYNEQFF
TGTGCCAGCTCACCACACGCCTCCTACAATGAGCAGTTCTTC
>TRBJ1-2|.|TRBV6-4|.
CASSEGGKSYGYTF
TGTGCCAGCAGTGAAGGGGGGAAGTCGTACGGCTACACCTTC
>TRBJ1-1|.|TRBV28|.
CASSLFKSLTEAFF
TGTGCCAGCAGTTTATTTAAAAGTTTAACTGAAGCTTTCTTT
>TRBJ2-7|.|TRBV6-6|.
CASSYSLGGGGYEQYF
TGTGCCAGCAGTTACTCCCTTGGCGGGGGCGGTTACGAGCAGTACTTC
>TRBJ1-2|.|TRBV6-1|.
CASSRDRYGYTF
TGTGCCAGCAGTCGGGACCGCTATGGCTACACCTTC
>TRBJ2-7|TRBD1|TRBV6-1|few
CASSKGRGQGPREQYF
TGTGCCAGCAGTAAAGGCAGGGGACAGGGGCCTAGGGAGCAGTACTTC
>TRBJ2-7|.|TRBV6-1|.
CASSDRGDGPYEQYF
TGTGCCAGCAGTGATCGAGGGGACGGGCCCTACGAGCAGTACTTC
>TRBJ2-7|.|TRBV28|once
CASSRRGGYEQYF
TGTGCCAGCAGTCGTCGGGGAGGATACGAGCAGTACTTC
>TRBJ2-3|TRBD2|TRBV12-5|.
CASGLTGGSTDTQYF
TGTGCTAGTGGTTTGACGGGAGGTAGCACAGATACGCAGTATTTT
>TRBJ2-7|.|TRBV5-6|.
CAIRGHFPEITYEQYF
TGTGCCATCAGGGGTCATTTTCCTGAAATTACCTACGAGCAGTACTTC
>TRBJ2-2|TRBD1|TRBV5-4|.
CASSWTGAGELFF
TGTGCCAGCAGCTGGACAGGAGCTGGGGAGCTGTTTTTT
>TRBJ2-7|.|TRBV4-1|.
CASSQEPGHSSYEQYF
TGCGCCAGCAGCCAAGAGCCGGGACACAGCTCCTACGAGCAGTACTTC
>TRBJ2-1|.|TRBV5-4|.
CASSGGSGTQVNEQFF
TGTGCCAGCAGCGGGGGGTCCGGGACTCAGGTGAATGAGCAGTTCTTC
>TRBJ1-1|.|TRBV7-2|.
CASSLRAPENTEAFF
TGTGCCAGCAGCTTAAGGGCCCCAGAGAACACTGAAGCTTTCTTT
>TRBJ2-4|.|TRBV14|.
CASSKSGTSDIQYF
TGTGCCAGCAGCAAATCGGGAACCTCAGACATTCAGTACTTC
>TRBJ2-1|TRBD2|TRBV6-5|.
CASSSPLSGRSDEQFF
TGTGCCAGCAGTTCCCCCCTTAGCGGGAGGAGCGATGAGCAGTTCTTC
>TRBJ2-1|.|TRBV29-1|few
CSVGALAKGGNEQFF
TGCAGCGTTGGCGCGCTGGCTAAGGGAGGCAATGAGCAGTTCTTC
>TRBJ2-2|TRBD2|TRBV9|.
CASSVATSANTGELFF
TGTGCCAGCAGCGTAGCTACTAGCGCGAACACCGGGGAGCTGTTTTTT
>TRBJ1-5|.|TRBV11-2|few
CASSRYSNQPQHF
TGTGCCAGCAGTCGATATAGCAATCAGCCCCAGCATTTT
>TRBJ1-1|.|TRBV6-5|.
CASSETANTEAFF
TGTGCCAGCAGTGAAACAGCGAACACTGAAGCTTTCTTT
>TRBJ1-3|.|TRBV28|.
CASRGSSGNTIYF
TGTGCCAGCAGGGGGAGCTCTGGAAACACCATATATTTT
>TRBJ2-3|.|TRBV23-1|few
CASSQQSRAGPNTQYF
TGCGCCAGCAGTCAACAATCCAGGGCTGGTCCGAATACGCAGTATTTT
>TRBJ2-3|.|TRBV7-2|.
CASSLARTGLGADTQYF
TGTGCCAGCAGCTTAGCGAGGACGGGGCTAGGGGCAGATACGCAGTATTTT
>TRBJ2-7|TRBD2|TRBV9|.
CASSIGGGPYEQYF
TGTGCCAGCAGCATCGGGGGGGGACCCTACGAGCAGTACTTC
>TRBJ1-5|.|TRBV2|.
CASSHPKGHRWDSNQPQHF
TGTGCCAGCAGCCACCCAAAGGGGCATCGGTGGGATAGCAATCAGCCCCAGCATTTT
>TRBJ2-7|TRBD1|TRBV2|.
CASSELDRDASYEQYF
TGTGCCAGCAGTGAGTTGGACAGGGACGCCTCCTACGAGCAGTACTTC
>TRBJ1-2|.|TRBV18|.
CASSHVRPEGYTF
TGTGCCAGCTCCCACGTCAGACCGGAGGGCTACACCTTC
>TRBJ2-3|.|TRBV5-4|.
CASSLNGRTDTQYF
TGTGCCAGCAGCTTGAACGGGAGAACAGATACGCAGTATTTT
>TRBJ2-7|TRBD2|TRBV28|.
CASIGALGTSLSYEQYF
TGTGCCAGCATTGGTGCCTTGGGGACTAGCCTTTCCTACGAGCAGTACTTC
>TRBJ2-7|TRBD1|TRBV5-1|.
CASSLEGTGIYEQYF
TGCGCCAGCAGCTTGGAAGGGACAGGGATCTACGAGCAGTACTTC
>TRBJ1-6|.|TRBV9|few
CASSSPPGHYNSPLHF
TGTGCCAGCAGCAGCCCTCCGGGACACTATAATTCACCCCTCCACTTT
>TRBJ2-5|.|TRBV19|.
CASSMGLAYQETQYF
TGTGCCAGTAGTATGGGGTTAGCGTACCAAGAGACCCAGTACTTC